The 19 T cell receptor beta chains listed next were all sequenced from one sample in a study of OX40 agonist ivuxolimab in advanced cancers. Measured with immunoSEQ multiplex PCR; TCRdb has only the in-frame clones, and not every one. The sample has 57,000 or so clones, about 86% seen once. This specimen consisted of CD4+ or CD8+ T cells sorted from blood, obtained in a trial of the OX40 agonist ivuxolimab. The source is an adult with an advanced solid tumor such as melanoma, head and neck, liver or kidney cancer.

The chain has TRBV5-1 and TRBJ2-7; TRBD1 agrees at 7 bases. V was pared by 0 bases and J by 4 bases, with 10 bases of the junction left unmatched. The CDR3 length is 16 residues. The germline gives CDR1 SGHRS, CDR2 YFSETQ. The CDR3 region is CASSLGDRTNGYEQYF. DNA of the CDR3: TGCGCCAGCAGCTTGGGGGACAGAACTAACGGTTACGAGCAGTACTTC.

V gene TRBV9 combines with J gene TRBJ2-5, with D possibly TRBD2 on 5 matching bases. CDR3 length equals 14 residues. Trimming stripped 3 bases from V and 5 bases from J, with 14 bases between. In germline, CDR1 is SGDLS, CDR2 YYNGEE. The DNA for the CDR3 is TGTGCCAGCAGCGAGACCCACAGAGGGGAGACCCAGTACTTC. It encodes CASSETHRGETQYF.

The chain uses TRBV6-5 and TRBJ2-7; 11 nucleotides agree with TRBD1. With V trimmed by 6 bases and J by 0 bases, 1 base remained unmatched. The CDR3 contains 14 residues. The germline V gene has CDR1 MNHEY and CDR2 SVGAGI. Here the CDR3 reads CASRGTGGSYEQYF. The CDR3 DNA reads TGTGCCAGCAGGGGGACAGGGGGCTCCTACGAGCAGTACTTC.

The DNA of the CDR3 is TGTGCCAGCAAGGACAGGGGGCCGGGCACTGAAGCTTTCTTT. Amino acids: CASKDRGPGTEAFF. This sequence joins TRBV2 and TRBJ1-1, with TRBD1 matching 11 bases. The CDR3 is 14 residues long. Unmatched junction bases numbered 5, after V lost 7 bases and J lost 4 bases. Germline CDR1 is SNHLY and CDR2 is FYNNEI.

J is TRBJ2-5 and V is TRBV7-2; TRBD2 might be the D (7 bases). Trimming cost V 1 base and J 1 base, with 10 bases left between them. Per the germline V gene, CDR1 is SGHTA and CDR2 is FQGNSA. This CDR3 region has 15 residues. CDR3 protein: CASSLGRGAQETQYF. The DNA of the CDR3 is TGTGCCAGCAGCTTAGGACGGGGGGCCCAAGAGACCCAGTACTTC.

The J gene is TRBJ2-5, the V gene TRBV30; tentatively, D is TRBD1 or TRBD2 (6 bases each). Trimming shortened V by 4 bases and J by 5 bases, and 14 bases separated the two germline ends. This CDR3 has 13 residues. Germline-derived CDR1 and CDR2 are GTSNPN and SVGIG (reference sequence). The CDR3 DNA reads TGTGCCTGGAATTCAAGGGGGGCGGAGACCCAGTACTTC. It encodes CAWNSRGAETQYF.

The genes are TRBV5-1 and TRBJ1-2, with 12 bases identical to TRBD1. Unmatched junction bases numbered 5, after V lost 0 bases and J lost 8 bases. Looked up from germline, CDR1 is SGHRS and CDR2 is YFSETQ. The CDR3 contains 15 residues. CDR3 DNA: TGCGCCAGCAGCTTGGCCGGGACAGGGGGCGAAGGCTACACCTTC. This encodes CASSLAGTGGEGYTF.

The chain employs TRBV16 and TRBJ1-1; a possible D gene is TRBD1 (5 bases). The V gene lost 0 bases and the J gene lost 4 bases, with 15 bases spanning the gap. The CDR3 has 16 residues. Germline V gives CDR1 KGHSY, CDR2 FQNENV. The chain's CDR3 is CASSQSAGLGGTEAFF. CDR3 coding DNA: TGTGCCAGCAGCCAATCGGCCGGGCTCGGGGGCACTGAAGCTTTCTTT.

The V gene is TRBV7-2, the J gene TRBJ1-2; D call uncertain. CDR1 SGHTA and CDR2 FQGNSA come from the germline V gene. Trimming removed 2 bases from V and 1 base from J, with 5 bases in between. This CDR3 comprises 13 residues. The CDR3 DNA reads as TGTGCCAGCAGCTTAAAGAATAACTATGGCTACACCTTC. This sequence encodes CASSLKNNYGYTF. Together with reference TRBV7-2 and TRBJ1-2, the CDR3 gives the full variable domain: GAGVSQSPSNKVTEKGKDVELRCDPISGHTALYWYRQSLGQGLEFLIYFQGNSAPDKSGLPSDRFSAERTGGSVSTLTIQRTQQEDSAVYLCASSLKNNYGYTFGSGTRLTVV.

This chain uses TRBV5-8 with TRBJ1-2; possible D gene TRBD1, 5 bases. The germline V and J ends were trimmed by 4 bases and 7 bases, with 23 bases remaining between them. Per the germline V gene, CDR1 is SGHTS and CDR2 is YDEGEE. The CDR3 covers 16 residues. The CDR3 is CASSRGTALGGSGYTF. CDR3 sequence (DNA): TGTGCCAGCAGCCGGGGCACCGCCTTAGGTGGATCTGGCTACACCTTC.

This sequence joins TRBV18 and TRBJ2-7; 12 nucleotides line up with TRBD1. Per germline, CDR1 KGHSH and CDR2 LQKENI. The CDR3 spans 14 residues. Trimming cost V 3 bases and J 4 bases; bases outside gene matches: 1. This CDR3 reads CASSPGQGAYEQYF. The CDR3 DNA is TGTGCCAGCTCACCGGGACAGGGGGCTTACGAGCAGTACTTC.

The chain uses TRBV5-3 and TRBJ1-6, with D perhaps TRBD1 (5 bases). TRBV5-3 is placed among ORFs of uncertain function. The CDR3 spans 17 residues. The V end was cut by 0 bases, the J end by 1 base, with 11 bases between. CDR3 loop: CARSLGSGTSYNSPLHF. DNA for the CDR3: TGTGCCAGAAGCTTGGGTTCAGGGACGTCCTATAATTCACCCCTCCACTTT.

This chain links TRBV7-9 with TRBJ2-1, with D maybe TRBD1 (5 bases). From germline, CDR1 is SEHNR and CDR2 FQNEAQ (reference sequence). Deletions cut 3 bases from V and 4 bases from J, with 16 bases between. The CDR3 runs 16 residues. The CDR3 nucleotides read TGTGCCAGCAGCTTTTCGGGCAGGGCCACATACAATGAGCAGTTCTTC. This gives the protein CASSFSGRATYNEQFF.

The rearrangement links TRBV27 to TRBJ2-2; 8 bases line up with TRBD2. The CDR3 extends over 16 amino acids. Germline trimming cut 5 bases from V and 7 bases from J; bases unmatched to any gene: 12. Germline lookup yields CDR1 MNHEY and CDR2 SMNVEV (reference sequence). The DNA for the CDR3 is TGTGCCAGCAGTCCAAGAACGCCTCGGGAGGGCGGGGAGCTGTTTTTT. Residues: CASSPRTPREGGELFF.

For the CDR3, the DNA is TGTGCCAGCAGCTTGGGTGCGACAGGCCCCTACGAGCAGTACTTC. Its protein is CASSLGATGPYEQYF. The chain couples TRBV7-2 to TRBJ2-7, with D possibly TRBD1 on 6 matching bases. The CDR3 length is 15 residues. Trimming took off 3 bases at V and 2 bases at J, with 14 bases between the two ends. CDR1 and CDR2 from the germline V gene are SGHTA and FQGNSA.

J is TRBJ1-6 and V is TRBV6-1; 9 bases map to TRBD1. J lost 1 base, V lost 1 base, and 11 bases had no gene match. CDR1 and CDR2 (germline): MNHNS, SASEGT. The CDR3 consists of 20 residues. The CDR3 DNA follows: TGTGCCAGCAGTGAAGGCCGATCGGACAGGGGATTTTCCTATAATTCACCCCTCCACTTT. Residues: CASSEGRSDRGFSYNSPLHF.

Note on this clone: The junction differs from germline at one of its ends, possibly a read error. The rearrangement uses TRBV7-7 and TRBJ1-3; D is undetermined. The CDR3 covers 17 residues. Germline V gives CDR1 SSHAT, CDR2 FNYEAQ (reference sequence). The CDR3 is CASSLGRPDMAGNTIYF. The CDR3 DNA reads TGTGCTAGCAGCTTAGGTCGCCCCGACATGGCTGGAAACACCATATATTTT.

This chain uses TRBV19 with TRBJ1-2; D gene ambiguous. This CDR3 has 15 amino acids. The germline CDR1 and CDR2 sequences are LNHDA and SQIVND (reference sequence). The ends were cut back, 5 bases at V and 0 bases at J, with 13 bases in the middle. The CDR3 here is CASSLTLSPNYGYTF. DNA for the CDR3: TGTGCCAGTAGTTTAACACTAAGCCCTAACTATGGCTACACCTTC.

The chain joins TRBV5-1 to TRBJ2-3, with D uncertain. Looked up from germline, CDR1 is SGHRS and CDR2 is YFSETQ. With 3 bases removed from V and 1 base from J, the gap between germline ends came to 6 bases. The CDR3 is 13 residues long. The CDR3 sequence is CASSSTGTDTQYF. In DNA, the CDR3 is TGCGCCAGCAGCTCGACTGGCACAGATACGCAGTATTTT.